The present TCR beta chain was sequenced within a study of CD8 T cells in Susac syndrome (dated by TCRdb to about 2019). Looking at the study overall: Of the Susac syndrome patients who were sequenced, over five had clinically active disease and about eight were in clinical remission. Susac syndrome patients were therapy-naive, on corticosteroids (some also receiving IVIg), or on IVIg alone at blood withdrawal. Repertoire sequencing was used to test whether CD8+ T cell activation and differentiation in Susac syndrome was antigen driven. CD8+ T cell repertoire clonality was compared between around eleven healthy donors, about 14 Susac syndrome patients and around 15 multiple sclerosis patients. The research as a whole found: CD8+ repertoires in Susac syndrome showed clonal expansion, which was highest in CD8+ TEMRA cells and was greater in clinically active patients than in remitting patients. In the total CD8+ and CD8+ TEMRA repertoires, about 16 and five Susac-specific public clones, respectively, were identified. The study acknowledged that relatively few individuals were included in the TCR sequencing and HLA analysis.

High-throughput TCR beta sequencing profiled peripheral blood CD8+ and CD4+ T cells from healthy donors, Susac syndrome patients and multiple sclerosis patients. Susac syndrome patients met recently defined diagnostic criteria for definite or probable disease. Bulk CD8+ and CD4+ T cells were purified by magnetic negative isolation, whereas CD8+ TEMRA cells were enriched by FACS. Blood was drawn into EDTA tubes, processed within 24 hours, and PBMCs were isolated by density gradient centrifugation. PBMCs intended for TCR sequencing were frozen in liquid nitrogen and were later thawed in a 37 degrees C water bath. A purity of at least 90% was achieved for sorted or isolated CD4+, CD8+ and CD8+ TEMRA cells. A note on this clonotype: What this receptor recognizes is not known. Qualities for individual bases were not recorded, and no much larger clone is one base off.

RNA was extracted using the RNeasy kit, and roughly 0.45 to 1 microgram was reverse transcribed with random hexamers. The immunoSEQ multiplex PCR assay, which covers 54 Vbeta and 13 Jbeta segments, was used to amplify TCR beta CDR3 regions. To correct PCR amplification bias, a synthetic template baseline was used for both primer optimization and computational correction. In the original analysis: Reads were assigned to V, D and J genes according to IMGT and analyzed in immunoSEQ Analyzer, with only productive sequences retained. To calculate clonality, Shannon entropy was normalized by log2 of the number of productive unique sequences and then subtracted from one. For each patient and control, public and private clones were evaluated within the 100 most prevalent clones. Clones were defined as Susac-specific when absent from the healthy and MS cohorts, from about 970 published viral clones and from other ImmuneACCESS disease sequences. TCRdb reanalyzed the raw reads on its own, using fastp at Q25 for trimming and MiXCR for clone calling, and kept in-frame beta chains. Each record represents a unique CDR3 protein, reported with the most common genes and DNA among its rows. What appears here as the V and J calls and clone size reflects TCRdb's work, not the paper's. Here the sample has around 110,000 distinct CDR3 sequences; around 94% occur a single time. Of the sample, about 0.28% falls within the top ten clones.

At the junction V is shortened by 3 bases and J by 8 bases, with 11 bases in between. As encoded in the germline V gene, CDR1 is SGDLS while CDR2 is YYNGEE. Reading from cysteine to phenylalanine, the CDR3 counts 12 amino acids. Only the CDR3 portion is preserved as DNA: 36 bases, with reading frame beginning at the first base. This TCR was recovered from a human donor with Susac syndrome. Sequencing was carried out using CD8+ T cells from PBMCs. This receptor chain uses TRBV9 and TRBJ1-1, with no reliable assignment of the D segment. The CDR3 sequence is CASSGVGEEAFF. The DNA reads as follows: TGTGCCAGCAGCGGGGTTGGTGAGGAAGCTTTCTTT.